This T cell receptor (beta chain) was obtained from a study of blood T cell repertoires in COVID-19. Measured with immunoSEQ multiplex PCR; TCRdb has only the in-frame clones, and not every one. The sample comprises a few hundred thousand clones, under 90% of which are singletons, and about 4% rests with the top ten. This CDR3 has 14 amino acids. V trimming: 3 bases; J trimming: 8 bases; junction bases outside the gene matches: 3. Looked up from germline, CDR1 is LGHNA and CDR2 is YNFKEQ. Material: PBMCs or T cells enriched from blood (not recorded which). This sequence was found in a man aged 25 to 40 with acute COVID-19. The chain joins TRBV4-2 to TRBJ1-6, with 8 bases that match TRBD1. The CDR3 is CASSQDRDYSPLHF. The DNA of the CDR3 is TGTGCCAGCAGCCAGGACAGGGACTATTCACCCCTCCACTTT.